The sequence of this T cell receptor (beta chain) was determined in a study of blood T cell repertoires in COVID-19. About the study: Material from acute and convalescent COVID-19 was sourced from the United States, Italy and Spain. T cells, B-cell-depleted T cells, or PBMCs provided the cDNA or gDNA that served as material.

Per the authors' pipeline: Reference gene primer amplification gave estimated nucleated cell counts. Method: immunoSEQ multiplex PCR; TCRdb's copy keeps in-frame clones and lacks some. Clonal size and the V and J genes are those of that table, whereas D and trimming came from the DNA. The repertoire has some 33,000 clones, around 91% of them found once; the top ten carry 1%. V lost 4 bases to trimming and J lost 2 bases, with 6 bases between them. This CDR3 comprises 12 residues. Germline loops: CDR1 SGHTA, CDR2 FQGNSA. This clone was recorded only once. This sequence was found in a man in his 70s with active or convalescent COVID-19. The chain employs TRBV7-2 and TRBJ2-7; no clear D gene. The sequencing input was peripheral blood. The CDR3 protein is CASSSTAYEQYF. The CDR3 bases are TGTGCCAGCAGCTCCACAGCCTACGAGCAGTACTTC.